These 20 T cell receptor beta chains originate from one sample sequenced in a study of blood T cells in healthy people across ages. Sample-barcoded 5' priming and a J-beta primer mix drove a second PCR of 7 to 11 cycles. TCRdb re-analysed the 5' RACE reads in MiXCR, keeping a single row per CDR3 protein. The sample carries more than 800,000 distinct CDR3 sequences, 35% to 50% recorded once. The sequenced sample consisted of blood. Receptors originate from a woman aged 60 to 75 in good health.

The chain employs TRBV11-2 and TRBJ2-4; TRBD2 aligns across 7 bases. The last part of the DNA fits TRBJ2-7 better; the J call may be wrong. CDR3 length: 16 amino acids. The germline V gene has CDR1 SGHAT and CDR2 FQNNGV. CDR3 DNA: TGTGCCAGCAGCCTTATGGGTCGGGGCGGGAGCTACGAGCAGTACTTC. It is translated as CASSLMGRGGSYEQYF.

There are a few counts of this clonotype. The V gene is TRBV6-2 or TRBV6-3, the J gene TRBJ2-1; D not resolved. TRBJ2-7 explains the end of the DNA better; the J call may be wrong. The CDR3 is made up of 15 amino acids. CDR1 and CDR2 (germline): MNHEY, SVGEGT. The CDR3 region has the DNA TGTGCCAGCAGCCCCCTACTTAGCTCCTACAATGAGCAGTACTTC. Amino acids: CASSPLLSSYNEQYF.

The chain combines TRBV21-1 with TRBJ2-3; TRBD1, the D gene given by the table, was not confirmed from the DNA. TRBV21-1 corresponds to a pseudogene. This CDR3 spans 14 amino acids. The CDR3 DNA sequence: TGTGCCAGCAGCAAAGGGGACAACACAGATACGCAGTATTTT. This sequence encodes CASSKGDNTDTQYF.

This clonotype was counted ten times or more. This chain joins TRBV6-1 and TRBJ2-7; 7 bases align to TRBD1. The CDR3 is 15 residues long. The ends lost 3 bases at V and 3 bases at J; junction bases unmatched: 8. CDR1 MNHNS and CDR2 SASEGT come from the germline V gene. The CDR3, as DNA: TGTGCCAGCAGTGATCTACCGGGACAGATCTACGAGCAGTACTTC. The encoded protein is CASSDLPGQIYEQYF.

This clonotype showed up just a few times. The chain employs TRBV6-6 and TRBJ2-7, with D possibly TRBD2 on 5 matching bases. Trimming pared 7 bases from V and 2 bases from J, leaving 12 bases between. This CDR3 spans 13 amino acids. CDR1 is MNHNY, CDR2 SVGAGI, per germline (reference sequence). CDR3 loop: CASTRGHTYEQYF. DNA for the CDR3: TGTGCCAGCACCCGAGGGCACACCTACGAGCAGTACTTC.

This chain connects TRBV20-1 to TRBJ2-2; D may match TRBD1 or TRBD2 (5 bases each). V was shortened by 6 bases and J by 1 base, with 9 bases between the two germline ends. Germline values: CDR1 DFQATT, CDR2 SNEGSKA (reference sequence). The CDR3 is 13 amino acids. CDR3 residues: CSARELNTGELFF. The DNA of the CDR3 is TGCAGTGCCAGGGAGTTGAACACCGGGGAGCTGTTTTTT.

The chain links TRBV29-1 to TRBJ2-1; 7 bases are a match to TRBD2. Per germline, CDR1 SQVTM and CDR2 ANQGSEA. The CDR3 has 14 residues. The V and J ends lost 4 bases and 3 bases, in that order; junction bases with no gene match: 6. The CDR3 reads CSVVGLADYNEQFF. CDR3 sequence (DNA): TGCAGCGTTGTAGGGCTAGCGGACTACAATGAGCAGTTCTTC.

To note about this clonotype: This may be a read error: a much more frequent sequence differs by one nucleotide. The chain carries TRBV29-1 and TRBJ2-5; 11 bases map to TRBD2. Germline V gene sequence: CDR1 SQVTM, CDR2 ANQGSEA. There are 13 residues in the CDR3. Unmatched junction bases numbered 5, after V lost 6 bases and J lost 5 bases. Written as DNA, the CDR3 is TGCAGCGTGGATAGCGGGGGGGCCGAGACCCAGTACTTC. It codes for CSVDSGGAETQYF.

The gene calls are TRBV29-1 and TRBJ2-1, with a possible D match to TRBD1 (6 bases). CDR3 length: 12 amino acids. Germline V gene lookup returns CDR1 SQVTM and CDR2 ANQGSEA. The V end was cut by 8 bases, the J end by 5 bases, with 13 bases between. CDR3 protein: CSSRTDHNEQFF. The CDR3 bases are TGCAGCTCCCGGACAGACCACAATGAGCAGTTCTTC.

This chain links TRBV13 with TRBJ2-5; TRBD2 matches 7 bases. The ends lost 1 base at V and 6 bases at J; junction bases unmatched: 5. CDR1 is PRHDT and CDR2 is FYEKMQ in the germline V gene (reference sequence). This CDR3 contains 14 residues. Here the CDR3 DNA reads TGTGCCAGCAGCTTAGATATCGGGGGGAAGACCCAGTACTTC. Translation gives CASSLDIGGKTQYF.

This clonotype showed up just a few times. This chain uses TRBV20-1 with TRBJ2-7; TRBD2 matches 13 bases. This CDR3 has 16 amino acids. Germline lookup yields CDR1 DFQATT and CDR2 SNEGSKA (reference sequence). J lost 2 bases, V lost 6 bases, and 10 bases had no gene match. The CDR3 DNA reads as TGCAGTGCGGACCTGGGACTAGCGGGATTCACCTACGAGCAGTACTTC. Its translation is CSADLGLAGFTYEQYF.

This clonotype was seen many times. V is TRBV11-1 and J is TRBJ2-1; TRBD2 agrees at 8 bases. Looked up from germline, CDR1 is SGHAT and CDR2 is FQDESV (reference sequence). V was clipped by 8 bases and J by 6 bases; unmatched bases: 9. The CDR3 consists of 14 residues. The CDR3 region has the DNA TGTGCCAGCGGCCCGGGACTAGGGTTCAATGAGCAGTTCTTC. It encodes CASGPGLGFNEQFF.

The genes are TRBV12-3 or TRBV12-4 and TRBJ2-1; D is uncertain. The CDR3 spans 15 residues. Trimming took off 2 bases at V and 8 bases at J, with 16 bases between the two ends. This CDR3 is CASSLPQYRKHEQFF. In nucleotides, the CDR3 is TGTGCCAGCAGTTTACCCCAATATAGGAAGCATGAGCAGTTCTTC.

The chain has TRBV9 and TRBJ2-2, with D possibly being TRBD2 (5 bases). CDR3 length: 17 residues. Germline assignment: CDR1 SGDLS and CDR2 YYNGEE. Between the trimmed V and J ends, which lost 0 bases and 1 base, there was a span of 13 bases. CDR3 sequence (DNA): TGTGCCAGCAGCGTAGGAACGGGCGGGCGGAACACCGGGGAGCTGTTTTTT. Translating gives CASSVGTGGRNTGELFF.

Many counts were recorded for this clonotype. DNA of the CDR3: TGCGCCAGCAGCTTGGGCCTCCTGGCCGGCTCCTACGAGCAGTACTTC. The encoded protein is CASSLGLLAGSYEQYF. The chain uses TRBV5-1 and TRBJ2-7; D gene uncertain. The CDR3 is 16 amino acids. The V end lost 0 bases, the J end lost 0 bases, and 13 bases lay between the germline ends. Per the germline V gene, CDR1 is SGHRS and CDR2 is YFSETQ.

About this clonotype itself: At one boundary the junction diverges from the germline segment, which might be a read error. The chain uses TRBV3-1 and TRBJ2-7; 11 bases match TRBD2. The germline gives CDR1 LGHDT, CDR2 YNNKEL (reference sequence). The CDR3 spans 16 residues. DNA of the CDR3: TGTGCCAACAGCCAATCCATAGCGGGAGGGTATAACGAGCAGTACTTC. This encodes CANSQSIAGGYNEQYF.

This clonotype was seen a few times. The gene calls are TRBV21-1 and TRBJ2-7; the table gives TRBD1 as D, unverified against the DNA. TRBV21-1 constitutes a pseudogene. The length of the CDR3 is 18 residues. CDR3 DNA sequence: TGTGCCAGCAGCAAAAGTCGGCCCTTTGCGGGACAGACCTACGAGCAGTACTTC. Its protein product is CASSKSRPFAGQTYEQYF.

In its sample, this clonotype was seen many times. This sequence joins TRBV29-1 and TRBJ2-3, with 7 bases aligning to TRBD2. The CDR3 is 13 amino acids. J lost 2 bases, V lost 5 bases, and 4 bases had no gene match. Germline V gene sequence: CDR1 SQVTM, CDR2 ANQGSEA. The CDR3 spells CSVTSDLTDTQYF. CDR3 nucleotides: TGCAGCGTTACTAGCGACCTCACAGATACGCAGTATTTT.

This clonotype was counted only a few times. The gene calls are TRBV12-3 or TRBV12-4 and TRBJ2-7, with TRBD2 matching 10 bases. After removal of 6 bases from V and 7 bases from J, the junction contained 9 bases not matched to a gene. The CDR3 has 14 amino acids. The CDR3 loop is CASRFSGTSAEQYF. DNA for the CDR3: TGTGCCAGCAGATTTTCCGGGACTAGCGCAGAGCAGTACTTC.

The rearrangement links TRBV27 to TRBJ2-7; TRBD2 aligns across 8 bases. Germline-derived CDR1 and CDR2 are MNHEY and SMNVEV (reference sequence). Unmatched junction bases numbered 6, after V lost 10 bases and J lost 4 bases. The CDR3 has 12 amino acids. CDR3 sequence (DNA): TGTGCCACCGGGACTAGGTATTACGAGCAGTACTTC. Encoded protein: CATGTRYYEQYF.